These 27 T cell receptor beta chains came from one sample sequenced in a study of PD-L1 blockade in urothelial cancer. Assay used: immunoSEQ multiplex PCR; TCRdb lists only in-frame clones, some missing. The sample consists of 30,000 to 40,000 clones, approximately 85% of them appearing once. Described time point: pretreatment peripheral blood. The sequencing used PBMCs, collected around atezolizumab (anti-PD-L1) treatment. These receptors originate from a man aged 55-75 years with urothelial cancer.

The CDR3: CAWSFSVNTEAFF. As DNA, the CDR3 is TGTGCCTGGAGTTTCAGTGTTAACACTGAAGCTTTCTTT. The chain uses TRBV30 and TRBJ1-1; unclear D gene. The germline V gene has CDR1 GTSNPN and CDR2 SVGIG (reference sequence). This CDR3 comprises 13 residues. Trimming shortened V by 2 bases and J by 2 bases, and 9 bases separated the two germline ends. The full variable domain, completed using reference TRBV30 and TRBJ1-1, is SQTIHQWPATLVQPVGSPLSLECTVEGTSNPNLYWYRQAAGRGLQLLFYSVGIGQISSEVPQNLSASRPQDRQFILSSKKLLLSDSGFYLCAWSFSVNTEAFFGQGTRLTVV.

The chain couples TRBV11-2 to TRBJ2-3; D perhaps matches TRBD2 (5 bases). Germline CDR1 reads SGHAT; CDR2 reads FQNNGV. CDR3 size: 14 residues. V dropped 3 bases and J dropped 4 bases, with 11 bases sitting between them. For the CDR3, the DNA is TGTGCCAGCAGCTTTAGTGGGCGGGCAGATACGCAGTATTTT. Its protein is CASSFSGRADTQYF. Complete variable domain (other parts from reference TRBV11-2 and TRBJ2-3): EAGVAQSPRYKIIEKRQSVAFWCNPISGHATLYWYQQILGQGPKLLIQFQNNGVVDDSQLPKDRFSAERLKGVDSTLKIQPAKLEDSAVYLCASSFSGRADTQYFGPGTRLTVL.

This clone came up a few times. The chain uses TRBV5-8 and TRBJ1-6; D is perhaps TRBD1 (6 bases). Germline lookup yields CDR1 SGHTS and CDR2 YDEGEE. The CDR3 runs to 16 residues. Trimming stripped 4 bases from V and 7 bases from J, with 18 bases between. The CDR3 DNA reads TGTGCCAGCAGCGGGACCAAGACAGGCCACAATTCACCCCTCCACTTT. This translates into CASSGTKTGHNSPLHF. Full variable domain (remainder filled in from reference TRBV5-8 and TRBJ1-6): EAGVTQSPTHLIKTRGQQATLRCSPISGHTSVYWYQQALGLGLQFLLWYDEGEERNRGNFPPRFSGRQFPNYSSELNVNALELEDSALYLCASSGTKTGHNSPLHFGNGTRLTVT.

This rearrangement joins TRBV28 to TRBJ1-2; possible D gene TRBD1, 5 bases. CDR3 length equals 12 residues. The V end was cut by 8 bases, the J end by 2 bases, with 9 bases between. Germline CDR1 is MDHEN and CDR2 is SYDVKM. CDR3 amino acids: CASRDWNYGYTF. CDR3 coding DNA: TGTGCCAGCCGGGACTGGAACTATGGCTACACCTTC.

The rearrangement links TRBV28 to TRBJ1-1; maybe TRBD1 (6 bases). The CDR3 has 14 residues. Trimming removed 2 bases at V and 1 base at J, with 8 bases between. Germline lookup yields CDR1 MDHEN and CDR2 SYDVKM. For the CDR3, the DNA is TGTGCCAGCAGTTTACGGGGGGCGAACACTGAAGCTTTCTTT. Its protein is CASSLRGANTEAFF.

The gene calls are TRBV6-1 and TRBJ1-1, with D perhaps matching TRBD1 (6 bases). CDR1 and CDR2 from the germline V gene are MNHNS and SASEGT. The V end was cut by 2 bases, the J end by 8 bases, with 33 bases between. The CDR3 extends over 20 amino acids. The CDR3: CASSETRPGSRTEGKAEAFF. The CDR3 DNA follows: TGTGCCAGCAGTGAAACGAGGCCAGGAAGCAGGACAGAGGGGAAGGCGGAAGCTTTCTTT.

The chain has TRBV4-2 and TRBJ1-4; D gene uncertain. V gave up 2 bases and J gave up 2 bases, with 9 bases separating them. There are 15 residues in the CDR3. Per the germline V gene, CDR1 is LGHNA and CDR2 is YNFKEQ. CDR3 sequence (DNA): TGTGCCAGCAGCCAACAGGTTGGGACTAATGAAAAACTGTTTTTT. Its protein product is CASSQQVGTNEKLFF.

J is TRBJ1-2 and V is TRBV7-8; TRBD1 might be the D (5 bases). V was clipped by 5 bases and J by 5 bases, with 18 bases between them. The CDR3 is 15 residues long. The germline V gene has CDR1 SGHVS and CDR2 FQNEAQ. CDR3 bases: TGTGCCAGCAGCGGAGACTCGGCAGGGCTGTATGGCTACACCTTC. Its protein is CASSGDSAGLYGYTF.

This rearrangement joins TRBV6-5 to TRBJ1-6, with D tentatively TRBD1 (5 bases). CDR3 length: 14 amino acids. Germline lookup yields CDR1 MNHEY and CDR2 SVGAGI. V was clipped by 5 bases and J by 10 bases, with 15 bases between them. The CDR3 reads CASSRRDPGSPLHF. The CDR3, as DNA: TGTGCCAGCAGTCGGAGGGACCCGGGCTCACCCCTCCACTTT.

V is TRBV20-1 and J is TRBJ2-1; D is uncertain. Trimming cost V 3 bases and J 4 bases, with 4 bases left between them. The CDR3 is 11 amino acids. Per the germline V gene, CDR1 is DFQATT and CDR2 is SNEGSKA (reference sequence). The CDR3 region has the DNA TGCAGTGCTAGCCCGTACAATGAGCAGTTCTTC. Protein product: CSASPYNEQFF.

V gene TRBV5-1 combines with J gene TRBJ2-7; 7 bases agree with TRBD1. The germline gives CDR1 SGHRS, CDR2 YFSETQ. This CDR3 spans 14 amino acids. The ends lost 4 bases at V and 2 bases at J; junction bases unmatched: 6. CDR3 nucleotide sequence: TGCGCCAGCAGCGCGCGACAGGGACCCTACGAGCAGTACTTC. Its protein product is CASSARQGPYEQYF.

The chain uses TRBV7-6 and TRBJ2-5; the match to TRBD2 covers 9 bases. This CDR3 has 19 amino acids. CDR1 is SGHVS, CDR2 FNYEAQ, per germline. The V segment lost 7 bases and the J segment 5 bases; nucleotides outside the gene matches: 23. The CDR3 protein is CASTSRPRVGLARMETQYF. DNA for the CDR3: TGTGCCAGCACCTCTCGCCCGAGGGTTGGACTAGCGCGAATGGAGACCCAGTACTTC.

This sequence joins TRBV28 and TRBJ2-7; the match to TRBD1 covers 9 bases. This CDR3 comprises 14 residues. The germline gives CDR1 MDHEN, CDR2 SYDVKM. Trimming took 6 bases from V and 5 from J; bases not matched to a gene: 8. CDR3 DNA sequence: TGTGCCAGCAGACGGACAGGGGAAGCGAACGAGCAGTACTTC. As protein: CASRRTGEANEQYF.

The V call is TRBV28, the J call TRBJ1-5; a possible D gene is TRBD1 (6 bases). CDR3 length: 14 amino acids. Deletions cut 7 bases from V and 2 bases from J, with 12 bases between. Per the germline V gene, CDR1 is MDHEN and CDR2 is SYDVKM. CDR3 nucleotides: TGTGCCAGCAAATCGGACAGCGGCAATCAGCCCCAGCATTTT. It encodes CASKSDSGNQPQHF.

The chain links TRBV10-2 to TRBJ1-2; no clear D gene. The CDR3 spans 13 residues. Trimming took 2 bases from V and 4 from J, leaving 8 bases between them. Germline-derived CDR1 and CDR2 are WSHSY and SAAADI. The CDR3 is CASSEAGIYGYTF. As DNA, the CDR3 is TGCGCCAGCAGTGAGGCGGGGATCTATGGCTACACCTTC.

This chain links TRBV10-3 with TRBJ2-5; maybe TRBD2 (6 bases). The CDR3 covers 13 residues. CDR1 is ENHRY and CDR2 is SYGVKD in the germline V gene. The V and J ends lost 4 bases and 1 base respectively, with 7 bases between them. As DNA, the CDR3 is TGTGCCATCAGTGGGGGGGTCCAAGAGACCCAGTACTTC. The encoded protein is CAISGGVQETQYF.

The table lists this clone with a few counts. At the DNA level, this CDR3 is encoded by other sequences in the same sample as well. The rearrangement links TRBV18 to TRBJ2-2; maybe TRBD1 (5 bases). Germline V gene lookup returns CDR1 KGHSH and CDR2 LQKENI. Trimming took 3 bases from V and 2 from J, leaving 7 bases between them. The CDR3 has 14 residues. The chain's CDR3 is CASSPGQNTGELFF. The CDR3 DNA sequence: TGTGCCAGCTCACCCGGACAAAACACCGGGGAGCTGTTTTTT. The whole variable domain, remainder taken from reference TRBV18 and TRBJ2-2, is NAGVMQNPRHLVRRRGQEARLRCSPMKGHSHVYWYRQLPEEGLKFMVYLQKENIIDESGMPKERFSAEFPKEGPSILRIQQVVRGDSAAYFCASSPGQNTGELFFGEGSRLTVL.

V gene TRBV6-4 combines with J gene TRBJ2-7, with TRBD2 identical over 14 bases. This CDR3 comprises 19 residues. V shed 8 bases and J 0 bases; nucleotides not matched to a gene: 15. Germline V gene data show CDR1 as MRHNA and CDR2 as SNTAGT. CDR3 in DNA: TGTGCCAGCCGAACTCCGGGACTAGCGGGGGTGGCCAGCTCCTACGAGCAGTACTTC. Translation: CASRTPGLAGVASSYEQYF.

The chain's CDR3 is CASSVGTGRTEAFF. The DNA for the CDR3 is TGTGCCAGCAGCGTTGGGACAGGGAGAACTGAAGCTTTCTTT. The V and J genes are TRBV9 and TRBJ1-1, with 9 bases identical to TRBD1. Unmatched junction bases numbered 4, after V lost 2 bases and J lost 5 bases. CDR3 size: 14 residues. Per germline, CDR1 SGDLS and CDR2 YYNGEE.

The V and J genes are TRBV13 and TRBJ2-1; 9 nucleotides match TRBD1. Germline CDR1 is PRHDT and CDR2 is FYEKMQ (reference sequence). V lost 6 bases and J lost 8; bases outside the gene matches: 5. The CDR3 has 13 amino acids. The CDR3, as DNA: TGTGCCAGCAGGGGACAGGGAGAGGATGAGCAGTTCTTC. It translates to CASRGQGEDEQFF.

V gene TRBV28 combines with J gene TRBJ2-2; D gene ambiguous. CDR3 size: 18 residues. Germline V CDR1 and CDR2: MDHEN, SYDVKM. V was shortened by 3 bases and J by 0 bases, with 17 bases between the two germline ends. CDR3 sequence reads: CASSFSHIFTANTGELFF. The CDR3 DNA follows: TGTGCCAGCAGTTTTTCACACATTTTTACCGCGAACACCGGGGAGCTGTTTTTT.

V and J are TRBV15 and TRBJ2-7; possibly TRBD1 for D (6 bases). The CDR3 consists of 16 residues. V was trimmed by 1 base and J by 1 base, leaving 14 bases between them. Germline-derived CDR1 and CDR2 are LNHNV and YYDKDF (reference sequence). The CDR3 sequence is CATSRGEAGVSYEQYF. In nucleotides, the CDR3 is TGTGCCACCAGCAGAGGTGAGGCAGGGGTATCCTACGAGCAGTACTTC.

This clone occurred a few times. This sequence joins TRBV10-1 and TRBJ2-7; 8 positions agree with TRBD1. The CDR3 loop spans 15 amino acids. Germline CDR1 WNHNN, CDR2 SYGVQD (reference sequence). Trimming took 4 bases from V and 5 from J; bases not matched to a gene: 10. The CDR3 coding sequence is TGCGCCAGCAGTGCAGGGACAGGTCCTAGCGACGAGCAGTACTTC. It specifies CASSAGTGPSDEQYF.

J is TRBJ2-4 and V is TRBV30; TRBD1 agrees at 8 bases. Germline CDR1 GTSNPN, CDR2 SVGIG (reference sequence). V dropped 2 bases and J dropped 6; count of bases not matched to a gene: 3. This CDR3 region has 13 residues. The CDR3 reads CAWSMTGANIQYF. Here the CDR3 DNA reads TGTGCCTGGAGTATGACAGGGGCAAACATTCAGTACTTC.

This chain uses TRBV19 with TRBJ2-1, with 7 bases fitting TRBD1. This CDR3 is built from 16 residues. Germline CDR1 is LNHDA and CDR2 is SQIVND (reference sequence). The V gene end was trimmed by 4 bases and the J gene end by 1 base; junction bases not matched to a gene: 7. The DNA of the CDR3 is TGTGCCAGTAGTACTCGGAAGGGGGCTTCCTACAATGAGCAGTTCTTC. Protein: CASSTRKGASYNEQFF.

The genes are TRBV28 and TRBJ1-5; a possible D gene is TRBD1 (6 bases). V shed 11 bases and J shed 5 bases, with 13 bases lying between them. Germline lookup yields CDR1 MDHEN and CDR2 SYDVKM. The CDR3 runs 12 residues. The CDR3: CAVQGPDQPQHF. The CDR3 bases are TGTGCCGTACAGGGACCGGATCAGCCCCAGCATTTT.

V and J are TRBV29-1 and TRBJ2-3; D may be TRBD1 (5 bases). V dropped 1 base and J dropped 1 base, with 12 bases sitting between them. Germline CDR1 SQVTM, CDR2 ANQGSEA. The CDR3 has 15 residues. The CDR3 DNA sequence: TGCAGCGTTGAAGGGCAGGGTGGTGGCACAGATACGCAGTATTTT. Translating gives CSVEGQGGGTDTQYF.